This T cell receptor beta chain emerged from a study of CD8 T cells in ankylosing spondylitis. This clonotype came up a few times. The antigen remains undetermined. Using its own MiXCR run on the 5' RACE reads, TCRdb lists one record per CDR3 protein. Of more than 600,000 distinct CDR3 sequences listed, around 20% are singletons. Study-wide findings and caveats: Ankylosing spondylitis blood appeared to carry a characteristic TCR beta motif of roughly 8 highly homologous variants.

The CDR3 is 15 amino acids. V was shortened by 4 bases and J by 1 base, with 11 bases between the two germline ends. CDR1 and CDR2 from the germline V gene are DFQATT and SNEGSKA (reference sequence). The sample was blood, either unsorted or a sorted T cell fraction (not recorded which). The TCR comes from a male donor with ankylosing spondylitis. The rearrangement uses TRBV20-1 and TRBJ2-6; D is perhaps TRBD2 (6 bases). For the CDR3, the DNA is TGCAGTGCTACGCTAGGGAGGTCTGGGGCCAACGTCCTGACTTTC. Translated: CSATLGRSGANVLTF.